These 24 T cell receptor beta chains came from one sample sequenced in a study of cytotoxic CD8 clonotypes in ibrutinib-treated CLL. The protocol was immunoSEQ multiplex PCR, while the TCRdb copy is restricted to in-frame clones and leaves out a portion. The data contain about 68,000 clones, just over 90% of them singletons. Material: PBMCs, obtained after 12 months of ibrutinib treatment. The source of these receptors is a human donor with chronic lymphocytic leukemia.

The chain has TRBV7-8 and TRBJ1-4; TRBD1 might be the D (6 bases). This CDR3 is 15 amino acids long. Trimming left V 0 bases short and J 8 bases short, with 13 bases between. Germline CDR1 and CDR2: SGHVS and FQNEAQ. This CDR3 is CASSLAWGGGEKLFF. The CDR3 nucleotides are TGTGCCAGCAGCTTAGCGTGGGGAGGGGGAGAAAAACTGTTTTTT.

V and J are TRBV6-1 and TRBJ1-4, with 10 nucleotides matching TRBD1. The length of the CDR3 is 16 residues. V trimming: 2 bases; J trimming: 8 bases; junction bases outside the gene matches: 8. CDR1 and CDR2 from the germline V gene are MNHNS and SASEGT. CDR3 amino acids: CASSETRQGAREKLFF. CDR3 nucleotide sequence: TGTGCCAGCAGTGAAACCCGACAGGGGGCAAGGGAAAAACTGTTTTTT.

V is TRBV2 and J is TRBJ2-1; D uncertain. This CDR3 spans 15 amino acids. With 2 bases removed from V and 0 bases from J, the gap between germline ends came to 8 bases. The V gene's germline CDR1 is SNHLY and CDR2 FYNNEI. The CDR3 nucleotides read TGTGCCAGCAGTGAACTAGTGAGCTCCTACAATGAGCAGTTCTTC. This sequence encodes CASSELVSSYNEQFF.

The V gene is TRBV27, the J gene TRBJ1-1, with 7 positions matching TRBD1. After removal of 7 bases from V and 7 bases from J, the junction contained 3 bases not matched to a gene. The germline V gene has CDR1 MNHEY and CDR2 SMNVEV (reference sequence). CDR3 size: 11 residues. The DNA of the CDR3 is TGTGCCAGCATTACAGGGGTTGAAGCTTTCTTT. This encodes CASITGVEAFF.

This chain joins TRBV4-1 and TRBJ2-5, with 9 nucleotides matching TRBD2. The better agreement between TRBJ2-7 and the DNA end casts doubt on the J call. The germline V gene has CDR1 MGHRA and CDR2 YSYEKL. The CDR3 spans 18 residues. The CDR3 here is CASSQVGGVAGDAYEQYF. In DNA form, the CDR3 reads TGCGCCAGCAGCCAAGTAGGAGGGGTAGCGGGGGACGCCTACGAGCAGTACTTC.

This clone has a single count. The J gene is TRBJ1-2, the V gene TRBV13; tentative D call: TRBD1 (5 bases). V was cut by 2 bases and J by 4 bases, with 17 bases left in between. Germline CDR1 and CDR2: PRHDT and FYEKMQ (reference sequence). The CDR3 contains 16 residues. The CDR3 DNA reads TGTGCCAGCAGCTTACGGCCGGGGGGAGGAAGCTATGGCTACACCTTC. Protein product: CASSLRPGGGSYGYTF.

The chain employs TRBV7-2 and TRBJ1-4; the D is unclear. In germline, CDR1 is SGHTA, CDR2 FQGNSA. CDR3 length: 15 residues. Trimming stripped 5 bases from V and 8 bases from J, with 18 bases between. In nucleotides, the CDR3 is TGTGCCAGCAGCCCCTATGGAGGAGGCAGCGAAAAACTGTTTTTT. This codes for CASSPYGGGSEKLFF.

The DNA for the CDR3 is TGTGCCAGCAGGTCGGTCGGAGGGTCGGGGACAGAAGCTTTCTTT. Protein: CASRSVGGSGTEAFF. The chain has TRBV5-6 and TRBJ1-1, with a possible D match to TRBD1 (6 bases). The CDR3 length is 15 residues. CDR1 SGHDT and CDR2 YYEEEE come from the germline V gene. Deletions cut 5 bases from V and 8 bases from J, with 22 bases between.

The chain carries TRBV18 and TRBJ1-5; D gene unclear. The V end was cut by 4 bases, the J end by 4 bases, with 11 bases between. The CDR3 is 14 residues long. Germline V gives CDR1 KGHSH, CDR2 LQKENI. The DNA of the CDR3 is TGTGCCAGCTCACTGGACGGGGAGAATCAGCCCCAGCATTTT. It specifies CASSLDGENQPQHF.

The chain combines TRBV19 with TRBJ1-5; weak D call: TRBD1 (6 bases). This CDR3 has 15 residues. Germline-derived CDR1 and CDR2 are LNHDA and SQIVND (reference sequence). Trimming cost V 3 bases and J 2 bases, with 11 bases left between them. In nucleotides, the CDR3 is TGTGCCAGTAGTATTACAGGGTTCGGCAATCAGCCCCAGCATTTT. Encoded protein: CASSITGFGNQPQHF.

V and J are TRBV29-1 and TRBJ2-7; possible D gene TRBD1, 5 bases. Deletions cut 7 bases from V and 7 bases from J, with 14 bases between. The CDR3 contains 11 residues. Germline CDR1 is SQVTM and CDR2 is ANQGSEA. The DNA of the CDR3 is TGCAGCGGGGGCGGAAGGCGGGAGCAGTACTTC. Residues: CSGGGRREQYF.

The count of this clone is one. This chain links TRBV6-5 with TRBJ2-1; D call uncertain. There are 16 residues in the CDR3. The germline V gene encodes CDR1 MNHEY and CDR2 SVGAGI. V gave up 4 bases and J gave up 2 bases, with 15 bases separating them. This chain's CDR3 is CASSSRATPPYNEQFF. In DNA form, the CDR3 reads TGTGCCAGCAGTTCCCGTGCGACACCTCCCTACAATGAGCAGTTCTTC.

This clone was counted a few times. This chain joins TRBV27 and TRBJ2-2, with a weak D call TRBD2 (5 bases). In germline, CDR1 is MNHEY, CDR2 SMNVEV (reference sequence). This CDR3 has 14 residues. Trimming left V 6 bases short and J 3 bases short, with 11 bases between. The CDR3 protein is CASRRRGDTGELFF. Written as DNA, the CDR3 is TGTGCCAGCAGGAGACGGGGAGACACCGGGGAGCTGTTTTTT.

This sequence joins TRBV27 and TRBJ2-1, with D uncertain. CDR1 is MNHEY and CDR2 is SMNVEV in the germline V gene (reference sequence). Trimming pared 8 bases from V and 9 bases from J, leaving 8 bases between. The CDR3 extends over 10 amino acids. CDR3 region: CASGVLEQFF. DNA for the CDR3: TGTGCCAGCGGCGTCCTTGAGCAGTTCTTC.

The chain joins TRBV6-5 to TRBJ1-1, with 10 bases identical to TRBD1. In germline, CDR1 is MNHEY, CDR2 SVGAGI. There are 14 residues in the CDR3. V lost 6 bases and J lost 11; bases outside the gene matches: 12. CDR3 amino acids: CASSRAGQGFGAFF. CDR3 bases: TGTGCCAGCAGCCGCGCGGGACAGGGGTTCGGGGCTTTCTTT.

The chain uses TRBV6-5 and TRBJ2-2; D not resolved. The germline V gene has CDR1 MNHEY and CDR2 SVGAGI. V lost 6 bases to trimming and J lost 4 bases, with 9 bases between them. This CDR3 has 13 residues. CDR3 amino acids: CASSSPPTGELFF. The CDR3 nucleotides are TGTGCCAGCAGCTCACCCCCCACCGGGGAGCTGTTTTTT.

V is TRBV27 and J is TRBJ2-1; 9 nucleotides align to TRBD2. Losses at the gene ends were 8 bases for V and 8 bases for J; bases not matched to a gene: 7. This CDR3 has 13 amino acids. The germline gives CDR1 MNHEY, CDR2 SMNVEV (reference sequence). CDR3 loop: CASGWTSAHEQFF. The CDR3 nucleotides are TGTGCCAGCGGCTGGACTAGCGCCCATGAGCAGTTCTTC.

This rearrangement joins TRBV7-8 to TRBJ2-3, with 8 nucleotides matching TRBD1. CDR1 is SGHVS and CDR2 is FQNEAQ in the germline V gene. With V trimmed by 5 bases and J by 2 bases, 9 bases remained unmatched. There are 16 residues in the CDR3. The CDR3 coding sequence is TGTGCCAGCAGCCCTCGACAGGGGACCTACACAGATACGCAGTATTTT. The encoded protein is CASSPRQGTYTDTQYF.

The chain employs TRBV9 and TRBJ1-1; maybe TRBD1 (6 bases). The CDR3 totals 16 residues. CDR1 is SGDLS, CDR2 YYNGEE, per germline. Trimming took off 1 base at V and 1 base at J, with 14 bases between the two ends. The CDR3 region is CASSVSGDVPNTEAFF. The CDR3, as DNA: TGTGCCAGCAGCGTATCAGGGGATGTCCCGAACACTGAAGCTTTCTTT.

The rearrangement uses TRBV6-5 and TRBJ1-4; D ambiguous. The CDR3 has 14 residues. The V end was cut by 4 bases, the J end by 11 bases, with 17 bases between. Germline V gives CDR1 MNHEY, CDR2 SVGAGI. CDR3 region: CASSSHDWDRKLFF. CDR3 bases: TGTGCCAGCAGTTCTCACGACTGGGATCGGAAACTGTTTTTT.

CDR3 sequence: CASSQDGPGGYTF. CDR3 nucleotide sequence: TGTGCCAGCAGCCAAGATGGACCAGGGGGCTACACCTTC. This chain connects TRBV4-2 to TRBJ1-2, with D maybe TRBD1 (5 bases). Per germline, CDR1 LGHNA and CDR2 YNFKEQ. This CDR3 has 13 residues. V was cut by 0 bases and J by 8 bases, with 10 bases left in between.

The rearrangement uses TRBV5-6 and TRBJ1-5; the D gene is possibly TRBD1 (5 bases). The V end lost 4 bases, the J end lost 7 bases, and 15 bases lay between the germline ends. Germline CDR1 SGHDT, CDR2 YYEEEE. CDR3 size: 14 residues. CDR3 in DNA: TGTGCCAGCAGCACCGGGACCCTGGGACAGCCCCAGCATTTT. This translates into CASSTGTLGQPQHF.

V is TRBV5-1 and J is TRBJ2-1, with 8 bases matching TRBD2. The CDR3 length is 16 residues. Per germline, CDR1 SGHRS and CDR2 YFSETQ. Trimming removed 1 base from V and 0 bases from J; junction bases left unmatched: 3. Here the CDR3 DNA reads TGCGCCAGCAGCTTGTTACGGGAGGGCTCCTACAATGAGCAGTTCTTC. Translation: CASSLLREGSYNEQFF.

This clone was observed once. V and J are TRBV5-1 and TRBJ1-3, with D tentatively TRBD1 (6 bases). CDR3 length: 16 amino acids. Germline CDR1 SGHRS, CDR2 YFSETQ. With 5 bases removed from V and 1 base from J, the gap between germline ends came to 16 bases. CDR3 loop: CASSSSSQGSGNTIYF. CDR3 in DNA: TGCGCCAGCAGTTCATCGTCACAGGGATCTGGAAACACCATATATTTT.